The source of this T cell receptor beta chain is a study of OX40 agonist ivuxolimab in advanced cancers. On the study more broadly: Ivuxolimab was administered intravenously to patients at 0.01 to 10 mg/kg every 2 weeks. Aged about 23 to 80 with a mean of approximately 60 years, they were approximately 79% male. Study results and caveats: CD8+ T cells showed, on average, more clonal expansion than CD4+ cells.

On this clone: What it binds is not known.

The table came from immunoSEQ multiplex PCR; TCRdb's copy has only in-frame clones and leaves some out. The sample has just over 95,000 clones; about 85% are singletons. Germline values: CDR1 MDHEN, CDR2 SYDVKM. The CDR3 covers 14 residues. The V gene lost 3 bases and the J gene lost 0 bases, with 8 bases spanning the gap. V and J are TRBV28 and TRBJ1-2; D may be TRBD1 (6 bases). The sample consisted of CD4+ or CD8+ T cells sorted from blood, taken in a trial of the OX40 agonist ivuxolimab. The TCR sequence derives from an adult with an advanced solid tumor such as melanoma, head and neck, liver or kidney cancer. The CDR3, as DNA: TGTGCCAGCAGTTTGACAGGCCCTAACTATGGCTACACCTTC. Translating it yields CASSLTGPNYGYTF.